This TCR beta chain emerged from a study of PD-L1 blockade in urothelial cancer. Spike-ins of synthetic TCR analog templates went into each PCR. Assay: immunoSEQ multiplex PCR; the TCRdb copy retains only in-frame clones and omits some. Here the sample spans around 110,000 clones, about 89% being singletons. Remarks on this clone: Its antigen is as yet unknown.

Germline-derived CDR1 and CDR2 are SGHAT and FQNNGV. Germline trimming cut 5 bases from V and 4 bases from J; bases unmatched to any gene: 10. The CDR3 covers 15 residues. Stated time point: peripheral blood 6 weeks after treatment start. All patients handed over anywhere from 1 to 8 samples, pretreatment and on-treatment. General study findings and limits: Pretreatment TCR clonality in blood, when below the median, was predictive of better survival. Greater 3-week expansion of tumor-associated blood clones was recorded for durable-benefit patients.

The specimen comprised PBMCs, sampled around atezolizumab (anti-PD-L1) treatment. The gene calls are TRBV11-2 and TRBJ2-5; 7 nucleotides agree with TRBD1. This clonotype was sampled from a man between 60 and 75 years old with urothelial cancer. CDR3: CASSPNRGDGETQYF. CDR3 coding DNA: TGTGCCAGCAGCCCCAACAGGGGCGATGGAGAGACCCAGTACTTC.